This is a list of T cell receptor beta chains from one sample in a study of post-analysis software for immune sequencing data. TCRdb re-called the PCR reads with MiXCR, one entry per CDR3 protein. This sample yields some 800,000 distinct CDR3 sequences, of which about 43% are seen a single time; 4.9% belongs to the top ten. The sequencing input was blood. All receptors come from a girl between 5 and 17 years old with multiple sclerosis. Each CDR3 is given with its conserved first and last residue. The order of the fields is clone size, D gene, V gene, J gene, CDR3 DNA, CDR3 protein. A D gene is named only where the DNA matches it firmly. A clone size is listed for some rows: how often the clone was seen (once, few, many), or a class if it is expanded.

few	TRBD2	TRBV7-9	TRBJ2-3	TGTGCCAGCAGCTTCCCGCGGGAGGGCCGGTTTGATACGCAGTATTTT	CASSFPREGRFDTQYF
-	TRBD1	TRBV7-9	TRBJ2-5	TGTGCCAGCAGCCTATCACCGGGACAGGGGTTCGCACAAGAGACCCAGTACTTC	CASSLSPGQGFAQETQYF
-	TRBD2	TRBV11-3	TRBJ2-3	TGTGCCAGCAGCTTAGAAAGCGGGGGAAGCACAGATACGCAGTATTTT	CASSLESGGSTDTQYF
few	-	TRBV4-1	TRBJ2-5	TGCGCCAGCAGCCAAGATCTGACCAGGGAAGAGACCCAGTACTTC	CASSQDLTREETQYF
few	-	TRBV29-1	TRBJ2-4	TGCAGCGCAGAGGAACAGGGGAGGGACATTCAGTACTTC	CSAEEQGRDIQYF
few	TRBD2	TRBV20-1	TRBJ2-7	TGCAGTGCTAGATCCACTAGCGGGAGACCCTACGAGCAGTACTTC	CSARSTSGRPYEQYF
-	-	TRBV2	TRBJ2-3	TGTGCCAGAACGGTCTCCACCCTCACAGATACGCAGTATTTT	CARTVSTLTDTQYF
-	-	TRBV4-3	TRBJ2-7	TGCGCCAGCAGCCAAGGGCGGGACAGCTCCTACGAGCAGTACTTC	CASSQGRDSSYEQYF
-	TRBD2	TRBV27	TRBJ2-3	TGTGCCAGCAGTTTATCGTGGGCTAGCGGGCCGAGCACAGATACGCAGTATTTT	CASSLSWASGPSTDTQYF
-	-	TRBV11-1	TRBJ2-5	TGTGCCAGCAGCTGGCGAAGACAGGGAGGGCAAGAGACCCAGTACTTC	CASSWRRQGGQETQYF
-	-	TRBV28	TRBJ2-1	TGTGCCAGCAGTTTACCGGCACCGTATGAGCAGTTCTTC	CASSLPAPYEQFF
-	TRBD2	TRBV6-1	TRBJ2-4	TGTGCCAGCAGTGGACCCTGGACTAGCGGCTTAGCCAAAAACATTCAGTACTTC	CASSGPWTSGLAKNIQYF
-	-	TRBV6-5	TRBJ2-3	TGTGCCAGCAGCTTAACTGGTTCTAGCACAGATACGCAGTATTTT	CASSLTGSSTDTQYF
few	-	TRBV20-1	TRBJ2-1	TGCAGTGCTAGAGGGAGACGGGAGCAGTTCTTC	CSARGRREQFF
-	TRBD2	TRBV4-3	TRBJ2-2	TGCGCCAGCAGCCAAGATTCCCCGACTAGCGGGAGGGTATATACCGGGGAGCTGTTTTTT	CASSQDSPTSGRVYTGELFF
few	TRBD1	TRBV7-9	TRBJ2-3	TGTGCCAGCAGCTCACAGGGGACCCGAGATACGCAGTATTTT	CASSSQGTRDTQYF
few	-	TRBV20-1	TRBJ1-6	TGCAGTGCTAGAGTTCAAGGAACCCTCCACTTT	CSARVQGTLHF
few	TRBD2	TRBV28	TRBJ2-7	TGTGCCAGCAGTCTTATAGCGGGGGCCTACGAGCAGTACTTC	CASSLIAGAYEQYF
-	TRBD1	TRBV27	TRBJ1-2	TGTGCCAGCAGTTTAACAGGGGGGAATAACTATGGCTACACCTTC	CASSLTGGNNYGYTF
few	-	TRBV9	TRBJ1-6	TGTGCCAGCAGCGTAACGGGGGAGTCACCCCTCCACTTT	CASSVTGESPLHF
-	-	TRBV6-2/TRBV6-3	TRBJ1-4	TGTGCCAGCAGTGACAGGCAGACTAATGAAAAACTGTTTTTT	CASSDRQTNEKLFF
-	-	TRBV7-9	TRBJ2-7	TGTGCCAGCAGCCCCGGGACGGAGCACCCCTACGAGCAGTACTTC	CASSPGTEHPYEQYF
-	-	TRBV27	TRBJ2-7	TGTGCCAGCAGTTCTCTGGGCCGCTACGAGCAGTACTTC	CASSSLGRYEQYF
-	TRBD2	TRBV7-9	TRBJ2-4	TGTGCCAGCAGCTTTAGCGGGGGGCTTGGTGAGCAGTACTTC	CASSFSGGLGEQYF
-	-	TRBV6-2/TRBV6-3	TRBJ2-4	TGTGCCAGCAGTTATAGCCAACGTGTTGGGGGGATTCAGTACTTC	CASSYSQRVGGIQYF